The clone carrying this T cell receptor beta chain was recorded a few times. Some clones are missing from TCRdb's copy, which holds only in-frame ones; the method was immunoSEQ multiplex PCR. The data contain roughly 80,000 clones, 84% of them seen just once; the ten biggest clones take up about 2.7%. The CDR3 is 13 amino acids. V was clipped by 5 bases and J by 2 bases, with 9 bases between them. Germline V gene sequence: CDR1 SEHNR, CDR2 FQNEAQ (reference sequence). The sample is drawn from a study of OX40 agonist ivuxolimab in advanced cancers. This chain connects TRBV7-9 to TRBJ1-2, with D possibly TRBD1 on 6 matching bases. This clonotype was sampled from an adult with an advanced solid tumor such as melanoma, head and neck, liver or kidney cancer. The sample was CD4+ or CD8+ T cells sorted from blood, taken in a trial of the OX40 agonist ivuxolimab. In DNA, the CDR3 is TGTGCCAGCAGCCGGACAGAGAACTATGGCTACACCTTC. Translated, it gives CASSRTENYGYTF.